This is a list of T cell receptor beta chains from one sample in a study of early T cells in non-severe SARS-CoV-2 infection. Via MiXCR, TCRdb re-called the 5' RACE reads, giving one row per CDR3 protein. This table holds about 46,000 distinct CDR3 sequences, about 5.2% found once. Sample: whole blood, taken at baseline. All receptors derive from an adult who was a healthcare worker with PCR-confirmed SARS-CoV-2 infection or an uninfected control (not recorded which). Both conserved end residues are part of each CDR3. Each record gives: D gene, V gene, clone size, J gene, CDR3 protein, CDR3 DNA. A D gene is named only where the DNA matches it firmly. The size of a clone is reported for some rows only, either as once, few or many, or as a class for expanded clones.

TRBD2,TRBV29-1,many,TRBJ2-7,CSVKIAGERRGNEQYF,TGCAGCGTTAAAATAGCGGGAGAACGTCGGGGGAACGAGCAGTACTTC
TRBD2,TRBV10-3,.,TRBJ2-5,CAISVVKSGMQETQYF,TGTGCCATCAGTGTGGTAAAAAGCGGGATGCAAGAGACCCAGTACTTC
.,TRBV20-1,many,TRBJ1-5,CSASRGPGRDQPQHF,TGCAGTGCTAGCCGGGGGCCCGGCAGGGATCAGCCCCAGCATTTT
.,TRBV18,.,TRBJ2-2,CASSPVGGNPGTGELFF,TGTGCCAGCTCACCAGTCGGCGGGAACCCCGGGACCGGGGAGCTGTTTTTT
.,TRBV4-2,few,TRBJ2-6,CASSQDGLSGANVLTF,TGTGCCAGCAGCCAAGATGGGCTCTCTGGGGCCAACGTCCTGACTTTC
.,TRBV6-1,.,TRBJ2-7,CASSERGYEQYF,TGTGCCAGCAGTGAACGGGGTTACGAGCAGTACTTC
TRBD2,TRBV7-2,many,TRBJ2-1,CASSSGPSGVSSYNEQFF,TGTGCCAGCAGTTCAGGCCCTAGCGGGGTCAGCTCCTACAATGAGCAGTTCTTC
.,TRBV27,.,TRBJ2-7,CASSFNPNTIHEQYF,TGTGCCAGCAGTTTTAACCCGAACACTATTCACGAGCAGTACTTC
TRBD1,TRBV7-8,many,TRBJ1-1,CASSLDRDTRNTEAFF,TGTGCCAGCAGCTTGGACAGGGATACCAGGAACACTGAAGCTTTCTTT
.,TRBV18,many,TRBJ1-6,CASSLRGPGGDSPLHF,TGTGCCAGCTCACTCAGGGGCCCGGGGGGCGACTCACCCCTCCACTTT
.,TRBV4-1,few,TRBJ1-6,CASSQVGRRPDSPLHF,TGCGCCAGCAGCCAAGTCGGCCGCCGCCCTGATTCACCCCTCCACTTT
.,TRBV5-1,few,TRBJ2-3,CASSLLLSTDTQYF,TGCGCCAGCAGTCTCCTGTTAAGTACAGATACGCAGTATTTT
.,TRBV6-6,many,TRBJ2-7,CASSITGTYEQYF,TGTGCCAGCAGTATCACAGGGACCTACGAGCAGTACTTC
.,TRBV18,many,TRBJ2-3,CASSPAPGQVTDTQYF,TGTGCCAGCTCACCTGCCCCGGGGCAAGTAACAGATACGCAGTATTTT
TRBD1,TRBV7-9,.,TRBJ2-1,CASSRRGQGFYEQFF,TGTGCCAGCAGCCGCCGGGGACAGGGGTTTTATGAGCAGTTCTTC
TRBD2,TRBV20-1,many,TRBJ2-1,CSASVAGVFYNEQFF,TGCAGTGCTAGCGTAGCGGGAGTGTTCTACAATGAGCAGTTCTTC
.,TRBV6-4,many,TRBJ1-3,CASSAGRTHRNTIYF,TGTGCCAGCAGTGCAGGACGGACCCATCGAAACACCATATATTTT
TRBD1,TRBV5-1,.,TRBJ1-1,CASSSGQPDTEAFF,TGCGCCAGCAGCTCGGGACAGCCCGACACTGAAGCTTTCTTT
.,TRBV20-1,many,TRBJ1-1,CSARGPLNTEAFF,TGCAGTGCTAGAGGGCCGCTGAACACTGAAGCTTTCTTT
.,TRBV6-1,.,TRBJ2-7,CASSEAMVSYEQYF,TGTGCCAGCAGTGAAGCGATGGTCTCCTACGAGCAGTACTTC
.,TRBV29-1,few,TRBJ2-7,CSVRNPANYEQYF,TGCAGCGTTAGGAACCCAGCCAATTACGAGCAGTACTTC
TRBD2,TRBV10-3,many,TRBJ2-3,CAISPSTSGASDTQYF,TGTGCCATCAGCCCTTCTACTAGCGGGGCCTCAGATACGCAGTATTTT